Below, one T cell receptor beta chain is given with its context. Its antigen is as yet unknown. Blood collection times were about day -28 and days 30, 100, 180 posttransplant. Sequenced by immunoSEQ multiplex PCR; TCRdb stores in-frame clones only, minus some. Of about 9,600 clones in the sample, roughly three quarters are singletons; the top ten hold 8% to 10%. The data are from a study of T cell clonotyping in hematopoietic cell transplantation. Study-level points and caveats: Cells were unsorted, so CD4 and CD8 contributions were not separated. Few recipient clonotypes overlapped donors; over 97% were de novo at given depth. After transplant, recipient diversity fell while pathologically expanded clonotypes grew through day 180.

Germline V gives CDR1 SGHNT, CDR2 YENEEA. This CDR3 comprises 16 residues. Trimming took 1 base from V and 6 from J; bases not matched to a gene: 6. The sequence came from a female patient in her forties who had an allogeneic stem cell transplant from a related donor, so T cells may come from the graft donor. Some clones in this sample may be carry-over from other donors' samples. The chain has TRBV11-3 and TRBJ2-2, with 9 bases lining up with TRBD2. The input for sequencing was PBMCs, taken 30 days after allogeneic stem cell transplant. The CDR3 DNA is TGTGCCAGCAGCTTAGGCGGGAGGGCCTCTGCCGGGGAGCTGTTTTTT. It codes for CASSLGGRASAGELFF.